One sample yielded the 2 T cell receptor beta chains listed below, sequenced in a study of response to subunit inactivated influenza vaccine. TCRdb re-called the RT-PCR reads through MiXCR, storing one row per CDR3 protein. The sample has about 650,000 distinct CDR3 sequences, roughly 15% seen once. Sequences were derived from PBMCs from blood, sampled 14 to 15 days before vaccination. These receptors all come from a man aged 50 or older who received an inactivated influenza vaccine.

This clonotype was recorded at least ten times. The chain is built from TRBV6-1 and TRBJ2-2; 10 bases fit TRBD1. The germline CDR1 and CDR2 sequences are MNHNS and SASEGT. After removal of 10 bases from V and 4 bases from J, the junction contained 6 bases not matched to a gene. This CDR3 region has 14 residues. CDR3 nucleotides: TGTGCCATAGGGGGACAGGGGTCCACCGGGGAGCTGTTTTTT. Encoded protein: CAIGGQGSTGELFF.

The chain is built from TRBV27 and TRBJ2-7, with 7 positions matching TRBD2. Germline loops: CDR1 MNHEY, CDR2 SMNVEV (reference sequence). CDR3 size: 14 residues. V shed 9 bases, J shed 0 bases, and the junction held 8 bases outside the gene matches. CDR3 region: CARPLGRDSYEQYF. CDR3 coding DNA: TGTGCCAGACCTCTTGGGAGGGACTCCTACGAGCAGTACTTC.